The 31 T cell receptor beta chains in this list originate from one sample, sequenced in a study of shared clonotypes between healthy human individuals (TCRdb year 2020). CD8 naive samples consisted of CD45RO-negative cells that were positively selected for CCR7, yielding a CD45RA+CCR7+ population without TemRA cells. To prepare the library, the immunoSEQ multiplex PCR assay was applied. TCRdb limited this immuneACCESS table to in-frame rearrangements with V and J called. A share of clones is missing; checked studies link under half to unresolved V genes, and the rest is unexplained. This sample is represented by about 2.1 million clones; just under 95% of them were singletons. Around 1.8% of the sample lies in the top ten. The sequenced sample consisted of naive CD8+ T cells from PBMCs. The sample's cell subset or site label, in plain terms: CD45RA+CCR7+. The source is a man aged 18 to 30 in good health. Some clones in this sample may be carry-over from other donors' samples.

This chain joins TRBV6-1 and TRBJ1-1; a possible D gene is TRBD1 (6 bases). Germline V gives CDR1 MNHNS, CDR2 SASEGT. CDR3 length equals 14 residues. The ends were cut back, 0 bases at V and 10 bases at J, with 15 bases in the middle. The CDR3 here is CASSEARGSVSAFF. CDR3 in DNA: TGTGCCAGCAGTGAAGCCAGGGGCTCGGTGTCAGCTTTCTTT.

J is TRBJ1-2 and V is TRBV9, with 7 nucleotides matching TRBD1. Trimming at V came to 3 bases and at J to 6 bases, leaving 8 bases not matched to a gene. The CDR3 has 14 residues. The germline gives CDR1 SGDLS, CDR2 YYNGEE. The CDR3 here is CASSARQGWDGYTF. Written as DNA, the CDR3 is TGTGCCAGCAGCGCCCGACAGGGTTGGGATGGCTACACCTTC.

Concerning this clone itself: Other DNA sequences in this sample translate to the same CDR3. The V call is TRBV7-3, the J call TRBJ2-7, with TRBD2 matching 8 bases. CDR1 is SGHTA, CDR2 FQGTGA, per germline. Trimming at V came to 3 bases and at J to 4 bases, leaving 5 bases not matched to a gene. The CDR3 is made up of 14 amino acids. The CDR3 coding sequence is TGTGCCAGCAGCTTGGGTAGCGGGACTTACGAGCAGTACTTC. Translating gives CASSLGSGTYEQYF.

This chain joins TRBV28 and TRBJ1-1; the match to TRBD1 covers 9 bases. V shed 5 bases, J shed 3 bases, and the junction held 7 bases outside the gene matches. This CDR3 has 15 residues. Germline V gene sequence: CDR1 MDHEN, CDR2 SYDVKM. CDR3 in DNA: TGTGCCAGCAGTCCGAGGACAGGGGCGGACACTGAAGCTTTCTTT. Its translation: CASSPRTGADTEAFF.

The V and J genes are TRBV6-5 and TRBJ1-1; a possible D gene is TRBD1 (6 bases). The CDR3 is 14 residues long. Between the trimmed V and J ends, which lost 2 bases and 5 bases, there was a span of 12 bases. The V gene's germline CDR1 is MNHEY and CDR2 SVGAGI. CDR3 DNA sequence: TGTGCCAGCAGTTACGGGGGCTTTGGAACTGAAGCTTTCTTT. Amino acid sequence: CASSYGGFGTEAFF.

Worth noting for this clone: The sample carries other DNA sequences with the same CDR3. The J gene is TRBJ2-7, the V gene TRBV11-2; D uncertain. The length of the CDR3 is 12 residues. Germline assignment: CDR1 SGHAT and CDR2 FQNNGV. The V end lost 1 base, the J end lost 5 bases, and 6 bases lay between the germline ends. In nucleotides, the CDR3 is TGTGCCAGCAGCTTAGGGACGAACGAGCAGTACTTC. Amino acids: CASSLGTNEQYF.

The chain carries TRBV6-5 and TRBJ2-3; 10 nucleotides align to TRBD2. CDR1 MNHEY and CDR2 SVGAGI come from the germline V gene. V lost 8 bases, J lost 5 bases, and 10 bases stayed unmatched. This CDR3 is 15 amino acids long. The CDR3 region is CASAYLAGAKDTQYF. The CDR3 nucleotides read TGTGCCAGCGCCTACCTAGCGGGAGCAAAAGATACGCAGTATTTT.

V gene TRBV15 combines with J gene TRBJ2-5, with a weak D call TRBD2 (5 bases). From germline, CDR1 is LNHNV and CDR2 YYDKDF (reference sequence). The V gene lost 1 base and the J gene lost 5 bases, with 17 bases spanning the gap. The CDR3 sequence is 16 residues long. The CDR3 is CATSRAGIGGKETQYF. CDR3 sequence (DNA): TGTGCCACCAGCAGAGCTGGGATAGGAGGCAAGGAGACCCAGTACTTC.

This chain's CDR3 is CASGCLGTSLSNQPQHF. The CDR3, as DNA: TGTGCTAGTGGTTGCCTCGGGACAAGTCTTAGCAATCAGCCCCAGCATTTT. This rearrangement joins TRBV12-5 to TRBJ1-5, with D possibly TRBD1 on 6 matching bases. The CDR3 extends over 17 amino acids. The V end lost 4 bases, the J end lost 0 bases, and 16 bases lay between the germline ends. Germline lookup yields CDR1 LGHNT and CDR2 FRNRAP.

The V and J genes are TRBV9 and TRBJ1-2, with a tentative D call TRBD1 (6 bases). The CDR3 has 16 residues. V was clipped by 3 bases and J by 0 bases, with 15 bases between them. Germline loops: CDR1 SGDLS, CDR2 YYNGEE. CDR3 region: CASSAYSGTTNYGYTF. The CDR3 DNA follows: TGTGCCAGCAGCGCTTACTCCGGGACAACTAACTATGGCTACACCTTC.

J is TRBJ1-6 and V is TRBV28, with 10 bases that match TRBD1. V lost 6 bases and J lost 10; bases outside the gene matches: 9. The CDR3 totals 15 residues. Germline CDR1 MDHEN, CDR2 SYDVKM. This chain's CDR3 is CASSPTGGRKSPLHF. The CDR3 coding sequence is TGTGCCAGCAGCCCGACAGGGGGCCGTAAGTCACCCCTCCACTTT.

This clone was counted a single time. This chain uses TRBV10-3 with TRBJ2-7, with unresolved D. This CDR3 comprises 14 residues. Germline V lookup: CDR1 ENHRY, CDR2 SYGVKD. Trimming shortened V by 2 bases and J by 6 bases, and 14 bases separated the two germline ends. This CDR3 reads CAISESRVLGEQYF. The CDR3 region has the DNA TGTGCCATCAGTGAGAGTCGGGTCCTCGGCGAGCAGTACTTC.

The chain is built from TRBV28 and TRBJ1-1; no reliable D call. Between the trimmed V and J ends, which lost 2 bases and 0 bases, there was a span of 10 bases. The germline V gene encodes CDR1 MDHEN and CDR2 SYDVKM. The length of the CDR3 is 15 residues. CDR3 nucleotide sequence: TGTGCCAGCAGTTTAACGGAATTCATGAACACTGAAGCTTTCTTT. Amino acid sequence: CASSLTEFMNTEAFF.

The V and J genes are TRBV7-9 and TRBJ2-7, with a tentative D call TRBD1 (5 bases). This CDR3 is built from 14 residues. The V gene lost 5 bases and the J gene lost 3 bases, with 14 bases spanning the gap. CDR1 SEHNR and CDR2 FQNEAQ come from the germline V gene (reference sequence). CDR3 nucleotide sequence: TGTGCCAGCAGCGAACGACAGACCCACTACGAGCAGTACTTC. Protein product: CASSERQTHYEQYF.

The rearrangement joins TRBV9 to TRBJ2-3; D is undetermined. Looked up from germline, CDR1 is SGDLS and CDR2 is YYNGEE. The V gene lost 3 bases and the J gene lost 2 bases, with 7 bases spanning the gap. The CDR3 loop spans 13 amino acids. The CDR3: CASSARPTDTQYF. The CDR3 nucleotides are TGTGCCAGCAGCGCTAGACCCACAGATACGCAGTATTTT.

The rearrangement uses TRBV11-2 and TRBJ1-2, with TRBD1 matching over 8 bases. The CDR3 has 16 residues. With 0 bases clipped from V and 7 bases from J, the junction kept 10 bases outside the gene matches. The V gene's germline CDR1 is SGHAT and CDR2 FQNNGV. The CDR3 region has the DNA TGTGCCAGCAGCTTAGACCCGACAGGGGCGTTACGTGGCTACACCTTC. This encodes CASSLDPTGALRGYTF.

The rearrangement links TRBV28 to TRBJ2-3; a weak D match, TRBD1 (6 bases). V was trimmed by 7 bases and J by 12 bases, leaving 17 bases between them. This CDR3 has 12 residues. Per the germline V gene, CDR1 is MDHEN and CDR2 is SYDVKM. The CDR3 DNA sequence: TGTGCCAGCACCCTAGGGGGACCCGCCCAGTATTTT. Its protein product is CASTLGGPAQYF.

The chain joins TRBV19 to TRBJ1-1; D gene ambiguous. Germline V CDR1 and CDR2: LNHDA, SQIVND (reference sequence). The CDR3 runs to 14 residues. Trimming stripped 4 bases from V and 1 base from J, with 10 bases between. The CDR3 DNA is TGTGCCAGTAGTACCTACCAGGCGAACACTGAAGCTTTCTTT. It yields the protein CASSTYQANTEAFF.

V usage is TRBV9 and J usage is TRBJ2-5; D tentatively reads TRBD1 or TRBD2 (5 bases each). The CDR3 has 15 residues. V shed 4 bases and J shed 0 bases, with 13 bases lying between them. Germline lookup yields CDR1 SGDLS and CDR2 YYNGEE. The CDR3, as DNA: TGTGCCAGCAGCTGGGGACCAAAGTACCAAGAGACCCAGTACTTC. It translates to CASSWGPKYQETQYF.

The rearrangement joins TRBV4-2 to TRBJ2-7; 11 bases map to TRBD2. CDR3 length equals 16 residues. Trimming removed 1 base from V and 0 bases from J; junction bases left unmatched: 2. Germline CDR1 and CDR2: LGHNA and YNFKEQ. This chain's CDR3 is CASSQAGLAASYEQYF. The CDR3 DNA sequence: TGTGCCAGCAGCCAAGCGGGACTAGCGGCCTCCTACGAGCAGTACTTC.

The rearrangement uses TRBV29-1 and TRBJ2-1; TRBD2 aligns across 8 bases. Losses at the gene ends were 4 bases for V and 0 bases for J; bases not matched to a gene: 8. The CDR3 is made up of 16 amino acids. CDR1 is SQVTM, CDR2 ANQGSEA, per germline. CDR3 in amino acids: CSVGGLEGFSYNEQFF. As DNA, the CDR3 is TGCAGCGTTGGGGGACTAGAAGGGTTCTCCTACAATGAGCAGTTCTTC.

As for this clone: The identical CDR3 is also encoded by other nucleotide sequences in the sample. The CDR3, as DNA: TGTGCCAGTACCTGGGGACCATACAATGAGCAGTTCTTC. As protein: CASTWGPYNEQFF. This sequence joins TRBV19 and TRBJ2-1, with D perhaps being TRBD1 or TRBD2 (5 bases each). Per germline, CDR1 LNHDA and CDR2 SQIVND (reference sequence). Trimming stripped 7 bases from V and 4 bases from J, with 11 bases between. The CDR3 covers 13 residues.

As for this clone: Other DNA sequences of this sample code for an identical CDR3. The V gene is TRBV9, the J gene TRBJ1-1; D gene uncertain. The germline V and J ends were trimmed by 0 bases and 0 bases, with 3 bases remaining between them. Germline CDR1 is SGDLS and CDR2 is YYNGEE. The CDR3 spans 13 residues. The CDR3 sequence: CASSVDVNTEAFF. DNA for the CDR3: TGTGCCAGCAGCGTAGATGTGAACACTGAAGCTTTCTTT.

V and J are TRBV29-1 and TRBJ2-1; the D gene is possibly TRBD2 (7 bases). This CDR3 comprises 13 residues. The germline V and J ends were trimmed by 6 bases and 7 bases, with 16 bases remaining between them. From germline, CDR1 is SQVTM and CDR2 ANQGSEA. CDR3 sequence: CSVLGGARNEQFF. The CDR3 coding sequence is TGCAGCGTCTTAGGGGGGGCGAGGAATGAGCAGTTCTTC.

The genes are TRBV29-1 and TRBJ2-1; 7 positions match TRBD2. The CDR3 runs 14 residues. CDR1 and CDR2 (germline): SQVTM, ANQGSEA. V was pared by 5 bases and J by 8 bases, with 12 bases of the junction left unmatched. Written as DNA, the CDR3 is TGCAGCGTTCCCCGTTGGAGCGGGATTGATGAGCAGTTCTTC. Protein: CSVPRWSGIDEQFF.

For the CDR3, the DNA is TGCGCCAGCAGCTCCCTAGCGGGACTAAGCACAGATACGCAGTATTTT. Translation gives CASSSLAGLSTDTQYF. The V and J genes are TRBV5-1 and TRBJ2-3; 9 nucleotides match TRBD2. The length of the CDR3 is 16 residues. The germline gives CDR1 SGHRS, CDR2 YFSETQ. The junction had 5 bases not matched to a gene; V was cut back by 3 bases and J by 0 bases.

This clone was seen a single time. The V gene is TRBV30, the J gene TRBJ1-1, with D hard to call. Trimming pared 2 bases from V and 5 bases from J, leaving 24 bases between. The V gene's germline CDR1 is GTSNPN and CDR2 SVGIG (reference sequence). This CDR3 spans 17 amino acids. Written as DNA, the CDR3 is TGTGCCTGGAGTCCCACCCCGACGTCTCCACGAGAAACTGAAGCTTTCTTT. Its translation: CAWSPTPTSPRETEAFF.

The V and J genes are TRBV11-2 and TRBJ2-7; 11 positions match TRBD2. Germline V CDR1 and CDR2: SGHAT, FQNNGV. This CDR3 has 16 residues. V was clipped by 1 base and J by 4 bases; unmatched bases: 6. CDR3 sequence reads: CASSLAPGTSGYEQYF. The DNA of the CDR3 is TGTGCCAGCAGCTTAGCCCCCGGGACTAGCGGATACGAGCAGTACTTC. The variable domain in full, completed from reference TRBV11-2 and TRBJ2-7, reads EAGVAQSPRYKIIEKRQSVAFWCNPISGHATLYWYQQILGQGPKLLIQFQNNGVVDDSQLPKDRFSAERLKGVDSTLKIQPAKLEDSAVYLCASSLAPGTSGYEQYFGPGTRLTVT.

The chain couples TRBV6-5 to TRBJ1-2, with 7 bases fitting TRBD1. In germline, CDR1 is MNHEY, CDR2 SVGAGI. The ends lost 8 bases at V and 5 bases at J; junction bases unmatched: 8. CDR3 size: 13 residues. CDR3 amino acids: CASRGDREYGYTF. The DNA for the CDR3 is TGTGCCAGCCGGGGAGACAGGGAGTATGGCTACACCTTC.

The sample holds a few counts of this clone. This chain uses TRBV6-5 with TRBJ1-2, with D unresolved. Trimming shortened V by 0 bases and J by 8 bases, and 10 bases separated the two germline ends. CDR1 MNHEY and CDR2 SVGAGI come from the germline V gene. The CDR3 runs 13 residues. CDR3 DNA: TGTGCCAGCAGTTACTCCGCAGAATCAGGCTACACCTTC. Protein product: CASSYSAESGYTF.

The rearrangement links TRBV7-2 to TRBJ2-7; D remains unclear. The germline V gene encodes CDR1 SGHTA and CDR2 FQGNSA. This CDR3 spans 13 amino acids. Trimming took off 3 bases at V and 3 bases at J, with 9 bases between the two ends. The CDR3 DNA reads TGTGCCAGCAGCTTGCAGACCGACTACGAGCAGTACTTC. Translating gives CASSLQTDYEQYF. The full variable domain, in which reference TRBV7-2 and TRBJ2-7 provide the parts outside the CDR3, is GAGVSQSPSNKVTEKGKDVELRCDPISGHTALYWYRQSLGQGLEFLIYFQGNSAPDKSGLPSDRFSAERTGGSVSTLTIQRTQQEDSAVYLCASSLQTDYEQYFGPGTRLTVT.